These T cell receptor beta chains were read from a single sample in a study of radiation and T cells in renal cell carcinoma. Some clones are missing from TCRdb's copy, which holds only in-frame ones; the method was immunoSEQ multiplex PCR. Of 100,000 to 150,000 clones listed, around 82% are singletons. Sample: blood, taken from a patient whose treatment included radiotherapy and nephrectomy. All receptors come from a man aged 50-60 years with renal cell carcinoma. CDR3s include the opening cysteine and the closing phenylalanine or tryptophan. Fields, in order: CDR3 protein, J gene, V gene.

CAWSVGYNEQFF	TRBJ2-1	TRBV30
CASSVGSGANVLTF	TRBJ2-6	TRBV9
CASIATPYEQYF	TRBJ2-7	TRBV19
CASSSQQGAYDTQYF	TRBJ2-3	TRBV5-1
CASSQQDYSYEQYF	TRBJ2-7	TRBV4-1
CASSSTHYEQYF	TRBJ2-7	TRBV5-1
CASSTSDGQLSGNTIYF	TRBJ1-3	TRBV28
CASSSLTATNEKLFF	TRBJ1-4	TRBV19
CASSRIDRLYNSPLHF	TRBJ1-6	TRBV19
CASSWGGYEQYF	TRBJ2-7	TRBV11-2
CASSPRDRNSPLHF	TRBJ1-6	TRBV2
CASSPGSGSNNEQFF	TRBJ2-1	TRBV27
CASSPNPSGANEKLFF	TRBJ1-4	TRBV4-1
CATSRDRGRGEETQYF	TRBJ2-5	TRBV15
CASSSGQGGNTEAFF	TRBJ1-1	TRBV18
CASVDRNYGYTF	TRBJ1-2	TRBV7-9